The rows below give T cell receptor beta chains drawn from one sample of a study of T cell repertoires in cytomegalovirus infection. TCRdb used MiXCR to reprocess the reads, holding one entry per CDR3 protein. The table includes around 800,000 distinct CDR3 sequences, 30% to 35% detected once. Antigens of these TCRs are unknown. This specimen consisted of cultured CD8+ T cells from PBMCs, obtained from culture after CMV antigen stimulation. The receptor source for this set is a human donor in good health (CMV status not recorded). Some clones in this sample may be carry-over from other donors' samples. CDR3s include the opening cysteine and the closing phenylalanine or tryptophan. Fields, in order: J gene, clone size, V gene, D gene, CDR3 protein, CDR3 DNA. D genes are given only for firm matches. Size tells how often a clone was seen (once, few, many) or the class of an expanded clone, and some rows leave it out.

J: TRBJ2-1; size: .; V: TRBV28; D: TRBD2; CDR3: CASSLQAGGTYNEQFF; DNA: TGTGCCAGCAGTCTCCAAGCGGGGGGCACCTACAATGAGCAGTTCTTC
J: TRBJ1-1; size: .; V: TRBV6-1; D: TRBD1; CDR3: CATSPGTGGENTEAFF; DNA: TGTGCCACCTCTCCCGGGACAGGGGGCGAAAATACTGAAGCTTTCTTT
J: TRBJ1-4; size: many; V: TRBV7-9; D: .; CDR3: CASTQSGTTPDYLFF; DNA: TGTGCCAGCACCCAGAGTGGGACAACACCGGATTATCTGTTTTTT
J: TRBJ1-4; size: few; V: TRBV7-6; D: TRBD1; CDR3: CASSRRTGNEKLFF; DNA: TGTGCCAGCAGCCGAAGGACAGGGAATGAAAAACTGTTTTTT
J: TRBJ2-5; size: .; V: TRBV6-5; D: TRBD2; CDR3: CASSYGGGAEQTQYF; DNA: TGTGCCAGCAGTTATGGCGGGGGGGCTGAGCAGACCCAGTACTTC
J: TRBJ2-7; size: many; V: TRBV7-2; D: .; CDR3: CASRPTGLSSSYEQYF; DNA: TGTGCCAGCAGACCGACGGGGCTCTCGAGCTCCTACGAGCAGTACTTC
J: TRBJ2-1; size: many; V: TRBV7-8; D: TRBD1; CDR3: CASSGTGIHEQFF; DNA: TGTGCCAGCAGCGGGACAGGGATCCATGAGCAGTTCTTC
J: TRBJ1-1; size: .; V: TRBV4-1; D: TRBD1; CDR3: CASSQVQTGYLAEAFF; DNA: TGCGCCAGCAGCCAAGTTCAGACAGGGTATCTAGCCGAAGCTTTCTTT
J: TRBJ2-3; size: .; V: TRBV27; D: .; CDR3: CASSPEGGIDTQYF; DNA: TGTGCCAGCAGTCCGGAGGGGGGCATCGATACGCAGTATTTT
J: TRBJ2-2; size: .; V: TRBV19; D: TRBD2; CDR3: CASRPAGDPTGELFF; DNA: TGTGCCAGTAGACCCGCGGGGGACCCCACCGGGGAGCTGTTTTTT
J: TRBJ1-1; size: few; V: TRBV25-1; D: .; CDR3: CASSVSIEAFF; DNA: TGTGCCAGCAGTGTCTCCATTGAAGCTTTCTTT
J: TRBJ2-1; size: many; V: TRBV6-2/TRBV6-3; D: .; CDR3: CASSFSPPQGTLSNEQFF; DNA: TGTGCCAGCAGTTTCTCCCCCCCGCAAGGAACCCTTAGCAATGAGCAGTTCTTC
J: TRBJ1-6; size: .; V: TRBV6-5; D: TRBD1; CDR3: CASSTGVPNSPLHF; DNA: TGTGCCAGCAGCACAGGGGTTCCAAATTCACCCCTCCACTTT
J: TRBJ2-7; size: .; V: TRBV9; D: .; CDR3: CASSVEQGPYEQYF; DNA: TGTGCCAGCAGCGTAGAACAGGGCCCCTACGAGCAGTACTTC
J: TRBJ1-1; size: .; V: TRBV19; D: .; CDR3: CASSDTGNGDTEAFF; DNA: TGTGCCAGTAGTGACACAGGGAACGGGGACACTGAAGCTTTCTTT
J: TRBJ2-1; size: .; V: TRBV7-6; D: TRBD2; CDR3: CASSSTLAGSSYNEQFF; DNA: TGTGCCAGCAGCTCCACCCTAGCGGGAAGCTCCTACAATGAGCAGTTCTTC
J: TRBJ2-7; size: .; V: TRBV12-3/TRBV12-4; D: TRBD1; CDR3: CASSTGTGYYYEQYF; DNA: TGTGCCAGCAGTACCGGGACAGGGTATTACTACGAGCAGTACTTC
J: TRBJ2-1; size: .; V: TRBV7-6; D: .; CDR3: CASSSEVVGQSYNEQFF; DNA: TGTGCCAGCAGCTCCGAGGTAGTAGGGCAATCCTACAATGAGCAGTTCTTC